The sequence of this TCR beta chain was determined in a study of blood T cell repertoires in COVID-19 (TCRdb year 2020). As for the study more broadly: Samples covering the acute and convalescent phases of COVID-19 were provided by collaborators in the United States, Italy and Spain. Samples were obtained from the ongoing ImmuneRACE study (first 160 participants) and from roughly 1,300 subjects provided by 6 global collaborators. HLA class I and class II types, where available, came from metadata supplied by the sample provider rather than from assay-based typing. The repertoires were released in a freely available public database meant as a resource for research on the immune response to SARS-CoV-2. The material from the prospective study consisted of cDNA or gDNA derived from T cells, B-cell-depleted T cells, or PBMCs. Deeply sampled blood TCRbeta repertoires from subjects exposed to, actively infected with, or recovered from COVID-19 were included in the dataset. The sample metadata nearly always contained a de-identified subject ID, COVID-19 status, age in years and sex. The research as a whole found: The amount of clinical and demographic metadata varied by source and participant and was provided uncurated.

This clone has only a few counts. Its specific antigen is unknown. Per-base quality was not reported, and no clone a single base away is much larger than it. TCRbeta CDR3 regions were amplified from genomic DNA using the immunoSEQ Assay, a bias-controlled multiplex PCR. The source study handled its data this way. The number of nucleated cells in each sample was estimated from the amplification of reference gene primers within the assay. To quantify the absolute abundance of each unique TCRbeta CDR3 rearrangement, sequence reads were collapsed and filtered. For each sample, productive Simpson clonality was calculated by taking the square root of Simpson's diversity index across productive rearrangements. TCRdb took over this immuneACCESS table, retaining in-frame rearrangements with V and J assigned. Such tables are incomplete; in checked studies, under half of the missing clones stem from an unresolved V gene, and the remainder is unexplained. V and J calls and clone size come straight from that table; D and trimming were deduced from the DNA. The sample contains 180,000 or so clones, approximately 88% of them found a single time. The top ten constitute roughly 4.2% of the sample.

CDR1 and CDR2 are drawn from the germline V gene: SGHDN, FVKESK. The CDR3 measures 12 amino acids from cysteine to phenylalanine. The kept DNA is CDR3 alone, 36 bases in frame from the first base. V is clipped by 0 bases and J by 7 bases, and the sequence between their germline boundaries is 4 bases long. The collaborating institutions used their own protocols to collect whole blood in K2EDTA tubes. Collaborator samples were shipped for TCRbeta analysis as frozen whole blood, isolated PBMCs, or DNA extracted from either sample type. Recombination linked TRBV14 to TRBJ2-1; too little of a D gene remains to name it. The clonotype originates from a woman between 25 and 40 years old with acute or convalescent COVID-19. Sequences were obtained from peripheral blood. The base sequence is TGTGCCAGCAGCCAAGAGCGGAATGAGCAGTTCTTC. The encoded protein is CASSQERNEQFF.